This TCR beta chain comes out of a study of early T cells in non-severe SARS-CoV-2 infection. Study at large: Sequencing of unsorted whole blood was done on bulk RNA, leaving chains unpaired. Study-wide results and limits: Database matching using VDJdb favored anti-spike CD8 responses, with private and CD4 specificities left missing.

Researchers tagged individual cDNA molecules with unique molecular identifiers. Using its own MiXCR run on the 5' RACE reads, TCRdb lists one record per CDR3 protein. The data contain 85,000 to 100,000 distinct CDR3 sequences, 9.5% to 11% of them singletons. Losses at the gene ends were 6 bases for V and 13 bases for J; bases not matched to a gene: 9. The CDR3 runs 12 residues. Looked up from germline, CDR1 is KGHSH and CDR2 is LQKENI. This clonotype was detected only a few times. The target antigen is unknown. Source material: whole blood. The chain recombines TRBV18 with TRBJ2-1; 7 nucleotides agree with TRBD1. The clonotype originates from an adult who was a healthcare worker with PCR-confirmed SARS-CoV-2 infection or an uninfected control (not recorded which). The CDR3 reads CASSPDRVDQFF. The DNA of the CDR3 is TGTGCCAGCTCGCCCGACAGGGTGGATCAGTTCTTC. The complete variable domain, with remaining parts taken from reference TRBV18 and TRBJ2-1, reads NAGVMQNPRHLVRRRGQEARLRCSPMKGHSHVYWYRQLPEEGLKFMVYLQKENIIDESGMPKERFSAEFPKEGPSILRIQQVVRGDSAAYFCASSPDRVDQFFGPGTRLTVL.